This TCR beta chain was captured in a study of human T cells and chemical hapten exposure. Regarding the study as a whole: The study found that PT1 expanded TCR counts correlated positively with patch test score.

Comment on this clonotype: The antigen is unknown. A read error may be the cause here, since a much bigger clone is one base away.

Losses at the gene ends were 5 bases for V and 4 bases for J; bases not matched to a gene: 4. The CDR3 runs to 14 residues. Per germline, CDR1 PRHDT and CDR2 FYEKMQ (reference sequence). TCRdb reprocessed the RACE reads with MiXCR, giving one entry per CDR3 protein. Counted here are about 160,000 distinct CDR3 sequences, around 30% occurring once; the ten biggest clones make up about 2.1%. Regarding time point: patch test 3, about 24 weeks after DPC sensitization. The sample's treatment: therapeutic diphenylcyclopropenone sensitization with weekly scalp DPC. This chain links TRBV13 with TRBJ1-1; 10 bases map to TRBD1. Material: whole blood, obtained in connection with sensitization to the hapten diphenylcyclopropenone (DPC). This clonotype was obtained from a woman aged 18-35 years with alopecia areata. Some clones in this sample may be carry-over from other donors' samples. CDR3 bases: TGTGCCAGCAGCCTGGGACAGGGGAGCACTGAAGCTTTCTTT. Its protein product is CASSLGQGSTEAFF.